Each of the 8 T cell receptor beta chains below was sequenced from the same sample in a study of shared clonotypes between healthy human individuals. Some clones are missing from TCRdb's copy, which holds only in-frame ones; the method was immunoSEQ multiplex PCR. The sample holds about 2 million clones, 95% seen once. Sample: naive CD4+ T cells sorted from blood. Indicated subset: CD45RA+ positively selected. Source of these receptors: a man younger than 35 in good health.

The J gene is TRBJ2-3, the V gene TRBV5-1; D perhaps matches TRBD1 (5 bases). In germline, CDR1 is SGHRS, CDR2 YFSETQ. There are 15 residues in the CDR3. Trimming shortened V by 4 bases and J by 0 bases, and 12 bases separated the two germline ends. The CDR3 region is CASSQGHTSTDTQYF. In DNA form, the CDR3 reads TGCGCCAGCAGCCAAGGACATACAAGCACAGATACGCAGTATTTT.

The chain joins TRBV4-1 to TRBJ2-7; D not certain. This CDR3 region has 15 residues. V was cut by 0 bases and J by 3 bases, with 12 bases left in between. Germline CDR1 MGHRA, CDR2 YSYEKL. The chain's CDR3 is CASSQDEGFDYEQYF. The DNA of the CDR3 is TGCGCCAGCAGCCAAGATGAAGGGTTTGACTACGAGCAGTACTTC.

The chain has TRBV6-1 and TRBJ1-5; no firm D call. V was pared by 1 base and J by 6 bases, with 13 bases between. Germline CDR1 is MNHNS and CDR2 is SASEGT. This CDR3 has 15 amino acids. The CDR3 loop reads CASSEDVGGIQPQHF. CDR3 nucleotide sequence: TGTGCCAGCAGTGAAGATGTAGGAGGGATTCAGCCCCAGCATTTT.

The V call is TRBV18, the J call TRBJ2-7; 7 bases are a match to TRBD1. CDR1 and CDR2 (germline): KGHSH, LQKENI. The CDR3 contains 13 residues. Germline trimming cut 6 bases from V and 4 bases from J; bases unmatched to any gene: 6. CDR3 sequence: CASSYRDSYEQYF. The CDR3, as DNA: TGTGCCAGCTCCTACCGGGACAGTTACGAGCAGTACTTC.

The CDR3 loop reads CATEPRPETQYF. DNA for the CDR3: TGCGCCACCGAACCAAGACCAGAGACCCAGTACTTC. This sequence joins TRBV10-1 and TRBJ2-5; D gene unclear. The germline gives CDR1 WNHNN, CDR2 SYGVQD (reference sequence). The CDR3 totals 12 residues. The V and J ends lost 10 bases and 4 bases respectively, with 13 bases between them.

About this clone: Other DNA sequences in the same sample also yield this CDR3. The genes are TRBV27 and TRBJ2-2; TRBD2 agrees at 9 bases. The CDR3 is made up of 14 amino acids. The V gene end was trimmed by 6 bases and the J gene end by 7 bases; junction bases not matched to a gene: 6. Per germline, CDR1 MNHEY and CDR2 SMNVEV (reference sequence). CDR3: CASSLSGGGGELFF. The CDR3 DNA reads TGTGCCAGCAGCCTTAGCGGGGGTGGCGGGGAGCTGTTTTTT.

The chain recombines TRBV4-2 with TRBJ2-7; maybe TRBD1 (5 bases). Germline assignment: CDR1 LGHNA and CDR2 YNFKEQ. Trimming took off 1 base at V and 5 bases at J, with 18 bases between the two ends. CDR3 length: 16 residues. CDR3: CASSQGGRAGHNEQYF. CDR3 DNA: TGTGCCAGCAGCCAAGGGGGCCGGGCAGGGCATAACGAGCAGTACTTC.

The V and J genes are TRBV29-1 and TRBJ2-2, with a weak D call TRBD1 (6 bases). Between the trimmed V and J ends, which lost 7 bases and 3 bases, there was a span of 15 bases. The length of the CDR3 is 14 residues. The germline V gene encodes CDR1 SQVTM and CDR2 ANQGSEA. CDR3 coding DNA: TGCAGCGCTGTACAGGGTATCGACACCGGGGAGCTGTTTTTT. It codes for CSAVQGIDTGELFF.